This is a list of T cell receptor beta chains from one sample in a study of shared clonotypes between healthy human individuals. Data came from immunoSEQ multiplex PCR; TCRdb stores just in-frame clones and leaves some out. The table records approximately 2.5 million clones, roughly 93% of them present only once. Material for sequencing was naive CD4+ T cells from PBMCs. These receptors were obtained from a man aged 18 to 30 in good health. Some clones in this sample may be carry-over from other donors' samples. CDR3s include the opening cysteine and the closing phenylalanine or tryptophan. A D gene is named only where the DNA matches it firmly. Clone sizes are given selectively: once, few, many, or a class where the clone is expanded.

TRBJ2-6	NA	NA	TRBV7-2	CASSLDAGSRSGANVLTF	TGTGCCAGCAGCTTAGATGCGGGCTCGCGCTCTGGGGCCAACGTCCTGACTTTC
TRBJ2-7	once	TRBD1	TRBV27	CASSAPGQGIHEQYF	TGTGCCAGCAGTGCACCGGGACAGGGGATACACGAGCAGTACTTC
TRBJ1-2	NA	NA	TRBV6-6	CASSYTFRGGYTF	TGTGCCAGCAGTTATACCTTCAGGGGAGGCTACACCTTC
TRBJ2-3	NA	TRBD1	TRBV28	CASSPGQGPDTQYF	TGTGCCAGCAGTCCGGGACAGGGGCCAGATACGCAGTATTTT
TRBJ2-3	NA	NA	TRBV28	CASSSLHRANTDTQYF	TGTGCCAGCAGCTCCCTCCACAGGGCCAACACAGATACGCAGTATTTT
TRBJ2-3	NA	NA	TRBV6-1	CASSAYSDTQYF	TGTGCCAGCAGTGCTTATTCAGATACGCAGTATTTT
TRBJ2-7	once	NA	TRBV27	CASRGGVRYEQYF	TGTGCCAGCAGAGGAGGTGTGCGCTACGAGCAGTACTTC
TRBJ2-6	NA	NA	TRBV25-1	CASSGHSGANVLTF	TGTGCCAGCAGTGGTCACTCTGGGGCCAACGTCCTGACTTTC
TRBJ2-5	once	NA	TRBV18	CASSPLGQQETQYF	TGTGCCAGCTCACCACTTGGCCAGCAAGAGACCCAGTACTTC
TRBJ2-2	NA	TRBD2	TRBV10-2	CASSESKASGRTTSNTGELFF	TGCGCCAGCAGTGAGTCGAAGGCTAGCGGGCGAACTACCTCGAACACCGGGGAGCTGTTTTTT
TRBJ2-7	NA	TRBD1	TRBV11-2	CASSFTDRFYEQYF	TGTGCCAGCAGCTTTACGGACAGGTTCTACGAGCAGTACTTC
TRBJ2-2	NA	NA	TRBV5-4	CASSLELGSTGELFF	TGTGCCAGCAGCTTGGAGCTGGGTAGCACCGGGGAGCTGTTTTTT
TRBJ2-1	NA	NA	TRBV5-1	CASSVRVYEQFF	TGCGCCAGCAGCGTAAGGGTTTACGAGCAGTTCTTC
TRBJ2-7	NA	NA	TRBV27	CASSSGAITPYEQYF	TGTGCCAGCAGTTCGGGAGCTATTACCCCCTACGAGCAGTACTTC
TRBJ1-2	once	TRBD1	TRBV4-1	CASSRPGQGGRGGGYTF	TGCGCCAGCAGCCGTCCGGGACAGGGGGGGCGGGGAGGTGGCTACACCTTC
TRBJ1-1	NA	NA	TRBV10-3	CAISSGVGDTEAFF	TGTGCCATCAGTTCAGGGGTGGGGGACACTGAAGCTTTCTTT
TRBJ1-1	once	NA	TRBV6-1	CASSGIGREIAFF	TGTGCCAGCAGTGGGATAGGCAGAGAGATAGCTTTCTTT
TRBJ2-4	NA	NA	TRBV7-6	CASSLELWTEAKNIQYF	TGTGCCAGCAGCTTAGAATTATGGACAGAAGCCAAAAACATTCAGTACTTC
TRBJ1-1	NA	TRBD1	TRBV30	CAWSVNGLDGTENTEAFF	TGTGCCTGGAGTGTAAACGGTCTTGACGGGACAGAAAACACTGAAGCTTTCTTT
TRBJ2-5	NA	NA	TRBV7-8	CASSVGGRMETQYF	TGTGCCAGCAGCGTTGGGGGGAGGATGGAGACCCAGTACTTC
TRBJ1-1	NA	NA	TRBV28	CASSSRDSRMNTEAFF	TGTGCCAGCAGTTCAAGAGACAGCCGTATGAACACTGAAGCTTTCTTT
TRBJ2-1	NA	TRBD2	TRBV11-2	CASSGSGTSGIVEQFF	TGTGCCAGCAGCGGATCCGGGACTAGCGGGATTGTCGAGCAGTTCTTC
TRBJ2-6	NA	TRBD2	TRBV27	CASSPSGGSGANVLTF	TGTGCCAGCAGTCCCTCGGGGGGCTCTGGGGCCAACGTCCTGACTTTC
TRBJ2-1	NA	NA	TRBV7-2	CASSLAPGRGSYNEQFF	TGTGCCAGCAGCTTAGCGCCGGGGCGAGGCTCCTACAATGAGCAGTTCTTC
TRBJ2-1	NA	TRBD2	TRBV28	CASNGGRRSYNEQFF	TGTGCCAGCAACGGCGGGAGGCGCTCCTACAATGAGCAGTTCTTC
TRBJ1-4	NA	NA	TRBV7-9	CASSAFLGGSEKLFF	TGTGCCAGCAGCGCATTCTTGGGGGGGAGTGAAAAACTGTTTTTT
TRBJ2-7	NA	NA	TRBV27	CASHLTLRDARGYEQYF	TGTGCCAGCCACCTTACCCTAAGGGACGCTCGGGGGTACGAGCAGTACTTC
TRBJ2-3	NA	NA	TRBV5-5	CASSPVSSSSTDTQYF	TGTGCCAGCAGCCCCGTTTCAAGTTCGAGCACAGATACGCAGTATTTT
TRBJ2-2	NA	NA	TRBV18	CASSPPGRTGELFF	TGTGCCAGCTCACCACCGGGGAGAACCGGGGAGCTGTTTTTT